The rows below give T cell receptor beta chains drawn from one sample of a study of early T cells in non-severe SARS-CoV-2 infection. TCRdb reprocessed the 5' RACE reads via MiXCR and lists one record per CDR3 protein. The sample gives around 50,000 distinct CDR3 sequences, 9.5% to 15% of which show up once; around 3.8% is in the top ten. Sequencing was carried out using whole blood. The receptors shown here come from an adult who was a healthcare worker with PCR-confirmed SARS-CoV-2 infection or an uninfected control (not recorded which). The CDR3 runs from the conserved cysteine through the conserved F or W. A D gene is named only where the DNA matches it firmly. Clone size is given for some rows only: seen once, a few or many times, or a class if the clone is expanded.

j_gene	v_gene	abundance	d_gene	CDR3aa	CDR3nt
TRBJ2-6	TRBV5-1	few	-	CASSLGGLSDVLTF	TGCGCCAGCAGCTTGGGAGGACTAAGTGACGTCCTGACTTTC
TRBJ1-1	TRBV30	-	TRBD1	CACEGQGNTEAFF	TGTGCCTGTGAGGGACAGGGGAACACTGAAGCTTTCTTT
TRBJ1-4	TRBV28	many	TRBD1	CASSPHDREATNEKLFF	TGTGCCAGCAGCCCCCATGACAGGGAAGCAACTAATGAAAAACTGTTTTTT
TRBJ2-5	TRBV28	once	TRBD2	CASSPSGTWEETQYF	TGTGCCAGCAGTCCTAGCGGGACATGGGAGGAGACCCAGTACTTC
TRBJ2-2	TRBV6-5	-	-	CASSSPGRGSGELFF	TGTGCCAGCAGTTCTCCGGGCAGGGGCTCCGGGGAGCTGTTTTTT
TRBJ2-3	TRBV9	few	TRBD2	CASSSDSGRAPDTQYF	TGTGCCAGCAGCTCCGATAGCGGGAGGGCCCCAGATACGCAGTATTTT
TRBJ2-7	TRBV29-1	few	TRBD2	CSVSHSGRAYNSYEQYF	TGCAGCGTTTCGCATAGCGGGAGGGCATATAACTCCTACGAGCAGTACTTC
TRBJ2-3	TRBV15	many	TRBD1	CATKRDRDLDTQYF	TGTGCCACCAAAAGGGACAGGGACCTAGATACGCAGTATTTT
TRBJ1-5	TRBV11-2	-	-	CASSSLSGGRDQPQHF	TGTGCCAGCAGCTCCCTTTCGGGGGGGAGGGATCAGCCCCAGCATTTT
TRBJ1-2	TRBV6-1	many	-	CASTHGTRVSGYTF	TGTGCCAGCACTCACGGGACCAGAGTCTCTGGCTACACCTTC
TRBJ2-7	TRBV18	-	TRBD2	CASSELAGGPEEQYF	TGTGCCAGCTCAGAACTAGCGGGAGGCCCAGAAGAGCAGTACTTC
TRBJ1-1	TRBV6-5	many	-	CASRSATEAFF	TGTGCCAGCAGAAGTGCGACTGAAGCTTTCTTT
TRBJ2-1	TRBV25-1	-	-	CASSELRDASSYNEQFF	TGTGCCAGCAGTGAACTTAGGGACGCCAGCTCCTACAATGAGCAGTTCTTC
TRBJ2-5	TRBV7-2	-	-	CASLRVTGETQYF	TGTGCCAGCCTCCGGGTTACCGGCGAGACCCAGTACTTC
TRBJ1-1	TRBV7-9	many	-	CASSLINTEAFF	TGTGCCAGCAGCTTAATAAACACTGAAGCTTTCTTT
TRBJ1-4	TRBV6-1	-	-	CAPEWEKQFF	TGTGCTCCGGAGTGGGAAAAACAGTTTTTT
TRBJ2-3	TRBV28	-	TRBD2	CASSSVRRLAERDTQYF	TGTGCCAGCAGTTCCGTAAGACGACTAGCGGAGAGGGATACGCAGTATTTT
TRBJ1-2	TRBV29-1	many	TRBD1	CSVDTSGTVYGYTF	TGCAGCGTGGATACCTCCGGGACAGTCTATGGCTACACCTTC
TRBJ2-4	TRBV29-1	medium-sized	TRBD1	CSVGDRADIQYF	TGCAGCGTTGGAGACAGGGCTGACATTCAGTACTTC
TRBJ2-5	TRBV9	many	-	CASSPPLAETQYF	TGTGCCAGCAGCCCGCCCTTGGCAGAGACCCAGTACTTC
TRBJ2-1	TRBV19	-	-	CASSIGGRLTVDEQFF	TGTGCCAGTAGTATAGGGGGGCGCCTGACAGTCGATGAGCAGTTCTTC
TRBJ1-1	TRBV13	-	-	CASSLGTEVFF	TGTGCCAGCAGTCTAGGGACCGAAGTTTTCTTT
TRBJ2-7	TRBV28	-	TRBD2	CASSLGGDEQYF	TGTGCCAGCAGTTTAGGGGGGGACGAGCAGTACTTC
TRBJ2-1	TRBV29-1	many	-	CSVGRMNEQFF	TGCAGCGTTGGAAGGATGAATGAGCAGTTCTTC
TRBJ2-3	TRBV6-1	-	-	CASSEAVGTQYF	TGTGCCAGCAGTGAAGCTGTGGGTACGCAGTATTTT
TRBJ2-3	TRBV27	few	TRBD2	CASSSTSGSTDTQYF	TGTGCCAGCAGTTCCACTAGCGGGAGCACAGATACGCAGTATTTT
TRBJ2-7	TRBV20-1	many	TRBD1	CSATKGQGNHEQYF	TGCAGTGCTACTAAAGGACAGGGCAACCACGAGCAGTACTTC
TRBJ2-1	TRBV27	few	-	CASSFRPQTGEQFF	TGTGCCAGCAGTTTCCGACCTCAGACGGGTGAGCAGTTCTTC
TRBJ1-1	TRBV29-1	many	-	CSVDWAFF	TGCAGCGTTGACTGGGCTTTCTTT
TRBJ1-2	TRBV28	-	-	CASSSGGSNYGYTF	TGTGCCAGCAGTTCCGGAGGATCTAACTATGGCTACACCTTC
TRBJ2-7	TRBV5-6	few	TRBD2	CASSGGDFREQYF	TGTGCCAGCAGCGGGGGGGACTTCCGCGAGCAGTACTTC
TRBJ2-7	TRBV20-1	many	TRBD1	CSAPRGQGIEQYF	TGCAGTGCCCCGAGGGGACAGGGAATCGAGCAGTACTTC
TRBJ2-7	TRBV29-1	-	TRBD1	CSVETGIF	TGCAGCGTTGAGACAGGGATTTTC
TRBJ2-1	TRBV29-1	few	-	CSVRPSSYNEQFF	TGCAGCGTCCGGCCTAGCTCCTACAATGAGCAGTTCTTC
TRBJ1-5	TRBV12-3/TRBV12-4	few	-	CASSLGASGQPQHF	TGTGCCAGCAGTTTGGGGGCCAGCGGCCAGCCCCAGCATTTT
TRBJ2-1	TRBV5-1	few	-	CASSLVGGTNNEQFF	TGCGCCAGCAGCTTGGTTGGCGGGACCAACAATGAGCAGTTCTTC
TRBJ2-7	TRBV2	many	TRBD1	CASSLEGQGTYEQYF	TGTGCCAGCAGTCTCGAGGGACAGGGGACCTACGAGCAGTACTTC
TRBJ2-1	TRBV6-2/TRBV6-3	many	-	CASSYSTSYNEQFF	TGTGCCAGCAGTTACTCGACTAGCTACAATGAGCAGTTCTTC
TRBJ1-1	TRBV28	many	-	CASPGPGGISEAFF	TGTGCCAGCCCGGGGCCGGGCGGAATCTCTGAAGCTTTCTTT